This TCR beta chain was identified during a study of blood T cell repertoires in COVID-19. Study as a whole: Collection of acute and convalescent COVID-19 samples took place in the United States, Italy and Spain.

Method: immunoSEQ multiplex PCR; TCRdb's copy keeps in-frame clones and lacks some. The table records about 240,000 clones, more than 75% of them present only once. Only a few counts were recorded for this clone. Trimming left V 5 bases short and J 0 bases short, with 11 bases between. The CDR3 runs 16 residues. Looked up from germline, CDR1 is SGHAT and CDR2 is FQNNGV. The chain uses TRBV11-2 and TRBJ1-6; maybe TRBD1 (6 bases). Sequenced sample: PBMCs or T cells enriched from blood (not recorded which). The sequence derives from a woman in her thirties or forties with acute COVID-19. The CDR3 nucleotides are TGTGCCAGCAGCCCAGGACAGAGCTCCTATAATTCACCCCTCCACTTT. Its translation is CASSPGQSSYNSPLHF.